This TCR beta chain was observed in a study of OX40 agonist ivuxolimab in advanced cancers. Study as a whole: Patients' therapy was ivuxolimab, an antibody that acts as an agonist of OX40 (CD134). General study points: Clonal expansion from baseline to week 6 occurred in both CD4+ and CD8+ T cells. Several nonresponders also turned out to have low normalized T-cell clonal expansion.

V was cut by 0 bases and J by 2 bases, with 11 bases left in between. The CDR3 totals 16 residues. Assay used: immunoSEQ multiplex PCR; TCRdb lists only in-frame clones, some missing. The table lists around 75,000 clones, roughly 80% of them singletons. Note on this clone: Antigen unknown.

This receptor was obtained from an adult with an advanced solid tumor such as melanoma, head and neck, liver or kidney cancer. Sequences were derived from CD4+ or CD8+ T cells sorted from blood, sampled in a trial of the OX40 agonist ivuxolimab. This rearrangement joins TRBV23-1 to TRBJ1-5; the D is unclear. TRBV23-1 is marked as an open reading frame, function uncertain. The CDR3 is CASSQSGGPGNQPQHF. For the CDR3, the DNA is TGCGCCAGCAGTCAATCTGGCGGACCAGGCAATCAGCCCCAGCATTTT.